The rows below give T cell receptor beta chains drawn from one sample of a study of identical twins. TCRdb analysed the 5' RACE reads with MiXCR anew, one entry per CDR3 protein. The table includes about 1.7 million distinct CDR3 sequences, about 32% detected once. The sample comprised cord blood. The origin of the receptors is a newborn girl in good health. Each CDR3 is given with its conserved first and last residue. Fields, in order: D gene, V gene, clone size, J gene, CDR3 protein, CDR3 DNA. The D gene is left open where the match is weak. Size is omitted from some rows. Given values are once, few, many or a class for expanded clones.

d_gene: NA
v_gene: TRBV20-1
abundance: few
j_gene: TRBJ1-2
CDR3aa: CSAFPGVGYTF
CDR3nt: TGCAGTGCTTTCCCAGGGGTCGGCTACACCTTC

d_gene: NA
v_gene: TRBV4-1
abundance: NA
j_gene: TRBJ1-2
CDR3aa: CASSQGAGKGYGYTF
CDR3nt: TGCGCCAGCAGCCAAGGAGCAGGGAAGGGCTATGGCTACACCTTC

d_gene: NA
v_gene: TRBV5-5
abundance: NA
j_gene: TRBJ2-7
CDR3aa: CASSTPFPYEQYF
CDR3nt: TGTGCCAGCAGCACCCCGTTCCCCTACGAGCAGTACTTC

d_gene: NA
v_gene: TRBV28
abundance: NA
j_gene: TRBJ2-7
CDR3aa: CASSFRTSPDNEQYF
CDR3nt: TGTGCCAGCAGTTTCCGAACTAGTCCTGACAATGAGCAGTACTTC

d_gene: TRBD2
v_gene: TRBV20-1
abundance: NA
j_gene: TRBJ2-7
CDR3aa: CSTYSGGSYEQYF
CDR3nt: TGCAGTACTTATTCGGGGGGGTCCTACGAGCAGTACTTC

d_gene: TRBD2
v_gene: TRBV7-2
abundance: few
j_gene: TRBJ2-1
CDR3aa: CASSPRASGSLAYNEQFF
CDR3nt: TGTGCCAGCAGCCCAAGGGCTAGCGGGAGTTTGGCCTACAATGAGCAGTTCTTC

d_gene: NA
v_gene: TRBV6-6
abundance: NA
j_gene: TRBJ1-1
CDR3aa: CASSFGGGGRWEAFF
CDR3nt: TGTGCCAGCAGTTTCGGGGGAGGCGGCAGGTGGGAAGCTTTCTTT

d_gene: TRBD1
v_gene: TRBV5-1
abundance: NA
j_gene: TRBJ1-2
CDR3aa: CASSFSPSGTDYGYTF
CDR3nt: TGCGCCAGCAGCTTTTCTCCATCCGGGACAGACTATGGCTACACCTTC

d_gene: NA
v_gene: TRBV25-1
abundance: NA
j_gene: TRBJ2-1
CDR3aa: CASSDPRLVPYNEQFF
CDR3nt: TGTGCCAGCAGTGACCCCAGACTAGTCCCCTACAATGAGCAGTTCTTC

d_gene: NA
v_gene: TRBV29-1
abundance: NA
j_gene: TRBJ2-7
CDR3aa: CSVASSMGYEQYF
CDR3nt: TGCAGCGTTGCATCTAGTATGGGCTACGAGCAGTACTTC

d_gene: NA
v_gene: TRBV28
abundance: few
j_gene: TRBJ2-3
CDR3aa: CASRGQATDTQYF
CDR3nt: TGTGCCAGCAGGGGCCAGGCCACAGATACGCAGTATTTT

d_gene: NA
v_gene: TRBV24-1
abundance: NA
j_gene: TRBJ2-1
CDR3aa: CATIGGSGYNEQFF
CDR3nt: TGTGCCACCATTGGAGGATCAGGTTACAATGAGCAGTTCTTC

d_gene: NA
v_gene: TRBV5-1
abundance: few
j_gene: TRBJ1-6
CDR3aa: CASSLDLNSPLHF
CDR3nt: TGCGCCAGCAGCCTGGACCTTAATTCACCCCTCCACTTT

d_gene: TRBD2
v_gene: TRBV12-3/TRBV12-4
abundance: few
j_gene: TRBJ2-4
CDR3aa: CASSLPSGRKNIQYF
CDR3nt: TGTGCCAGCAGTCTGCCTAGCGGGAGGAAAAACATTCAGTACTTC

d_gene: TRBD2
v_gene: TRBV20-1
abundance: NA
j_gene: TRBJ2-1
CDR3aa: CSARTSGTLHEQFF
CDR3nt: TGCAGTGCCCGGACTAGCGGGACTCTCCATGAGCAGTTCTTC

d_gene: TRBD2
v_gene: TRBV20-1
abundance: NA
j_gene: TRBJ2-3
CDR3aa: CSASLSGASTDTQYF
CDR3nt: TGCAGTGCAAGTCTTAGCGGGGCTAGCACAGATACGCAGTATTTT

d_gene: NA
v_gene: TRBV7-9
abundance: NA
j_gene: TRBJ2-6
CDR3aa: CASSLLGGTGANVLTF
CDR3nt: TGTGCCAGCAGCTTACTAGGGGGAACTGGGGCCAACGTCCTGACTTTC

d_gene: NA
v_gene: TRBV6-6
abundance: few
j_gene: TRBJ2-7
CDR3aa: CASSWDWLSYEQYF
CDR3nt: TGTGCCAGCAGCTGGGACTGGCTCTCCTACGAGCAGTACTTC

d_gene: NA
v_gene: TRBV21-1
abundance: NA
j_gene: TRBJ1-5
CDR3aa: CASSKGPRVRQPQHF
CDR3nt: TGTGCCAGCAGCAAAGGTCCCAGGGTGCGTCAGCCCCAGCATTTT

d_gene: TRBD1
v_gene: TRBV20-1
abundance: few
j_gene: TRBJ1-1
CDR3aa: CSARDPVHRGGIGEAFF
CDR3nt: TGCAGTGCTAGAGATCCTGTACACAGGGGAGGGATCGGTGAAGCTTTCTTT

d_gene: NA
v_gene: TRBV28
abundance: NA
j_gene: TRBJ2-7
CDR3aa: CASRHRLYEQYF
CDR3nt: TGTGCCAGCAGGCATCGTCTTTACGAGCAGTACTTC